The 29 T cell receptor beta chains below come from one sample, sequenced in a study of neurological immune-mediated disorders. Time point of the sample: longitudinal time-point 2. One entry per CDR3 protein results from TCRdb running MiXCR on the 5' RACE reads. The sample includes roughly 60,000 distinct CDR3 sequences, more than 7.5% seen only once; the top ten take 9.5% to 15%. The sample was PBMCs. Receptors originate from a man under 40 in good health.

As concerns this clonotype: A much larger clone sits a single nucleotide away, making a read error possible. This chain joins TRBV29-1 and TRBJ2-7, with D maybe TRBD2 (6 bases). This CDR3 has 16 residues. Germline CDR1 reads SQVTM; CDR2 reads ANQGSEA. CDR3 region: CSAARARDFASYDQYF. The CDR3 DNA is TGCAGCGCTGCCAGGGCAAGGGACTTTGCCTCCTACGATCAGTACTTC.

This clonotype has only a few counts. The chain has TRBV24-1 and TRBJ1-5; 8 positions match TRBD1. V was clipped by 8 bases and J by 0 bases; unmatched bases: 5. CDR3 length equals 15 residues. The germline CDR1 and CDR2 sequences are KGHDR and SFDVKD. Written as DNA, the CDR3 is TGTGCCACCACCGGGACAGGTTATAGCAATCAGCCCCAGCATTTT. This gives the protein CATTGTGYSNQPQHF.

This clonotype was seen ten or more times. V and J are TRBV2 and TRBJ2-5; 9 nucleotides match TRBD2. Germline V gene sequence: CDR1 SNHLY, CDR2 FYNNEI. This CDR3 is 15 amino acids long. V shed 6 bases, J shed 7 bases, and the junction held 12 bases outside the gene matches. This chain's CDR3 is CASRGDSGREGTQYF. In DNA form, the CDR3 reads TGTGCCAGCAGAGGGGATAGCGGGAGAGAGGGGACCCAGTACTTC.

The V gene is TRBV27, the J gene TRBJ2-3; 7 bases map to TRBD1. The CDR3 runs 18 residues. Germline V CDR1 and CDR2: MNHEY, SMNVEV (reference sequence). V was pared by 1 base and J by 1 base, with 11 bases of the junction left unmatched. CDR3 residues: CASSLLLTGTVCTDTQYF. CDR3 bases: TGTGCCAGCAGTTTATTGTTGACCGGGACAGTGTGCACAGATACGCAGTATTTT.

The table lists this clonotype with many counts. The chain uses TRBV24-1 and TRBJ2-1, with D hard to call. Trimming removed 1 base from V and 0 bases from J, with 9 bases in between. The CDR3 contains 16 residues. Per germline, CDR1 KGHDR and CDR2 SFDVKD. The CDR3 sequence: CATSDFLSSSYNEQFF. The CDR3 DNA reads as TGTGCCACCAGTGATTTCCTGTCGAGCTCCTACAATGAGCAGTTCTTC.

This clonotype was recorded at least ten times. J is TRBJ1-1 and V is TRBV10-1; D is unclear. The V end lost 2 bases, the J end lost 4 bases, and 8 bases lay between the germline ends. The V gene's germline CDR1 is WNHNN and CDR2 SYGVQD (reference sequence). This CDR3 contains 13 residues. Here the CDR3 reads CASSEATVTEAFF. The CDR3 bases are TGCGCCAGCAGTGAGGCTACAGTCACTGAAGCTTTCTTT.

Ten or more counts support this clonotype. This chain uses TRBV29-1 with TRBJ2-3; D is perhaps TRBD1 or TRBD2 (5 bases each). The germline V gene encodes CDR1 SQVTM and CDR2 ANQGSEA. This CDR3 contains 11 residues. The germline V and J ends were trimmed by 4 bases and 6 bases, with 8 bases remaining between them. CDR3 residues: CSVAGQDTQYF. The CDR3 coding sequence is TGCAGCGTTGCGGGGCAGGATACGCAGTATTTT.

In this sample, this clonotype turned up many times. The chain employs TRBV29-1 and TRBJ1-3; D gene uncertain. Trimming left V 4 bases short and J 3 bases short, with 7 bases between. In germline, CDR1 is SQVTM, CDR2 ANQGSEA. The CDR3 length is 12 residues. CDR3 sequence: CSVVSVGNTIYF. Here the CDR3 DNA reads TGCAGCGTTGTGTCTGTTGGAAACACCATATATTTT.

This clonotype was detected ten times or more. V is TRBV3-1 and J is TRBJ1-2; D uncertain. From germline, CDR1 is LGHDT and CDR2 YNNKEL (reference sequence). Trimming took 4 bases from V and 1 from J, leaving 7 bases between them. The CDR3 covers 13 residues. CDR3 in amino acids: CASSPKLNYGYTF. The CDR3 DNA follows: TGTGCCAGCAGCCCTAAACTTAACTATGGCTACACCTTC.

This clonotype has ten or more counts. The chain recombines TRBV7-9 with TRBJ1-2; no reliable D call. From germline, CDR1 is SEHNR and CDR2 FQNEAQ (reference sequence). V was cut by 2 bases and J by 6 bases, with 10 bases left in between. CDR3 length equals 13 residues. The CDR3 nucleotides read TGTGCCAGCAGCTTATCTTTTGCGGATGGCTACACCTTC. It is translated as CASSLSFADGYTF.

This clonotype has a handful of counts. The gene calls are TRBV27 and TRBJ2-7; 9 bases map to TRBD1. The CDR3 has 14 residues. The germline V gene encodes CDR1 MNHEY and CDR2 SMNVEV (reference sequence). The junction had 6 bases not matched to a gene; V was cut back by 6 bases and J by 3 bases. CDR3 protein: CASRPGQGIYEQYF. CDR3 DNA sequence: TGTGCCAGCAGACCGGGACAGGGCATCTACGAGCAGTACTTC.

This clonotype was found many times. This chain connects TRBV6-1 to TRBJ2-5; 11 bases line up with TRBD2. The CDR3 extends over 14 amino acids. Germline CDR1 and CDR2: MNHNS and SASEGT. The junction had 7 bases not matched to a gene; V was cut back by 5 bases and J by 8 bases. The chain's CDR3 is CASSPGLAVETQYF. The CDR3 DNA reads as TGTGCCAGCAGTCCGGGACTAGCGGTAGAAACCCAGTACTTC.

Only a few counts were recorded for this clonotype. The chain uses TRBV20-1 and TRBJ2-1; 10 positions agree with TRBD2. The V gene end was trimmed by 6 bases and the J gene end by 7 bases; junction bases not matched to a gene: 9. CDR3 length equals 14 residues. The V gene's germline CDR1 is DFQATT and CDR2 SNEGSKA (reference sequence). This CDR3 is CSATPSGSLNEQFF. The CDR3 DNA reads as TGCAGTGCGACTCCTAGCGGGAGTTTAAATGAGCAGTTCTTC.

This clonotype came up many times. The chain has TRBV5-1 and TRBJ2-1; a possible D gene is TRBD1 (5 bases). Germline V gene lookup returns CDR1 SGHRS and CDR2 YFSETQ. This CDR3 is 15 amino acids long. With 4 bases removed from V and 2 bases from J, the gap between germline ends came to 13 bases. CDR3 in DNA: TGCGCCAGCAGCCCCATGACAGTAGCCTACAATGAGCAGTTCTTC. Translation: CASSPMTVAYNEQFF.

This clonotype appeared many times. The rearrangement uses TRBV28 and TRBJ2-1, with D possibly being TRBD1 (5 bases). CDR1 MDHEN and CDR2 SYDVKM come from the germline V gene. V dropped 11 bases and J dropped 9 bases, with 17 bases sitting between them. The CDR3 is 12 residues long. For the CDR3, the DNA is TGTGCCGAACAGGACGAGATCGGTGAGCAGTTCTTC. It encodes CAEQDEIGEQFF.

This clonotype was detected once. A much larger clonotype is one base distant, so this may be a read error. V is TRBV7-9 and J is TRBJ2-7, with D uncertain. CDR3 length: 15 residues. Germline CDR1 SEHNR, CDR2 FQNEAQ (reference sequence). V lost 5 bases to trimming and J lost 3 bases, with 17 bases between them. CDR3 sequence (DNA): TGTGCCAGCAGCCGGACGGACCCCAGAGTCTACGAGCAGTACTTC. It encodes CASSRTDPRVYEQYF.

This clonotype came up many times. The rearrangement links TRBV5-1 to TRBJ2-3; 12 bases are a match to TRBD2. There are 16 residues in the CDR3. Germline CDR1 and CDR2: SGHRS and YFSETQ. With V trimmed by 0 bases and J by 3 bases, 2 bases remained unmatched. The CDR3 region is CASSLVLAGGTDTQYF. CDR3 in DNA: TGCGCCAGCAGCTTGGTCCTAGCGGGAGGGACAGATACGCAGTATTTT.

This clonotype was counted at least ten times. The chain recombines TRBV10-3 with TRBJ2-1; TRBD2 aligns across 8 bases. V shed 9 bases and J 0 bases; nucleotides not matched to a gene: 22. Germline V gene data show CDR1 as ENHRY and CDR2 as SYGVKD. The CDR3 contains 20 residues. The CDR3 protein is CAIRGLGGTSLGSSYNEQFF. The CDR3 nucleotides read TGTGCCATACGGGGGTTGGGCGGGACTAGTCTCGGGAGCTCCTACAATGAGCAGTTCTTC.

This clonotype was seen at least ten times. The chain links TRBV5-1 to TRBJ2-1; 7 bases map to TRBD2. V shed 0 bases, J shed 9 bases, and the junction held 6 bases outside the gene matches. This CDR3 is 14 amino acids long. Germline V gene data show CDR1 as SGHRS and CDR2 as YFSETQ. The CDR3 reads CASSLVAGVIEQFF. DNA of the CDR3: TGCGCCAGCAGCTTGGTGGCGGGAGTGATTGAGCAGTTCTTC.

This clonotype was counted only a few times. This chain connects TRBV24-1 to TRBJ2-2; D is ambiguous. The CDR3 totals 14 residues. Germline V lookup: CDR1 KGHDR, CDR2 SFDVKD. V was pared by 1 base and J by 1 base, with 3 bases between. In DNA, the CDR3 is TGTGCCACCAGTGATTTTGGGAACACCGGGGAGCTGTTTTTT. Its translation: CATSDFGNTGELFF.

This clonotype has ten or more counts. The chain recombines TRBV3-1 with TRBJ2-5; D remains ambiguous. CDR3 length equals 15 residues. Germline CDR1 reads LGHDT; CDR2 reads YNNKEL (reference sequence). Between the trimmed V and J ends, which lost 4 bases and 2 bases, there was a span of 14 bases. CDR3 nucleotides: TGTGCCAGCAGCCCTAGGCCGCGACCGCAAGAGACCCAGTACTTC. The encoded protein is CASSPRPRPQETQYF.

This clonotype came up many times. The gene calls are TRBV15 and TRBJ2-7; tentatively, D is TRBD2 (6 bases). Germline lookup yields CDR1 LNHNV and CDR2 YYDKDF (reference sequence). This CDR3 contains 16 residues. Deletions cut 1 base from V and 1 base from J, with 14 bases between. This CDR3 is CATSRGGLEGSYEQYF. As DNA, the CDR3 is TGTGCCACCAGCAGAGGGGGACTTGAAGGATCCTACGAGCAGTACTTC.

This clonotype was observed at least ten times. This chain joins TRBV27 and TRBJ1-1; the match to TRBD1 covers 7 bases. Trimming took 8 bases from V and 8 from J; bases not matched to a gene: 5. Germline CDR1 is MNHEY and CDR2 is SMNVEV (reference sequence). CDR3 length: 11 amino acids. For the CDR3, the DNA is TGTGCCAGCGCGGACAGGTCGGAAGCTTTCTTT. Its protein is CASADRSEAFF.

The gene calls are TRBV20-1 and TRBJ2-1; 11 bases line up with TRBD2. Trimming cost V 0 bases and J 3 bases; bases outside gene matches: 1. CDR3 length equals 15 residues. CDR1 is DFQATT and CDR2 is SNEGSKA in the germline V gene (reference sequence). In DNA form, the CDR3 reads TGCAGTGCTAGAGACGGGACTAGCGGCTACAATGAGCAGTTCTTC. This translates into CSARDGTSGYNEQFF.

This clonotype has a count of ten or more. V usage is TRBV20-1 and J usage is TRBJ2-4; D is perhaps TRBD1 or TRBD2 (5 bases each). V lost 3 bases, J lost 0 bases, and 21 bases lay in between. Per the germline V gene, CDR1 is DFQATT and CDR2 is SNEGSKA (reference sequence). The CDR3 totals 18 residues. This CDR3 reads CSARDPRDGQLAKNIQYF. CDR3 nucleotide sequence: TGCAGTGCTAGGGACCCCCGGGACGGCCAGCTAGCCAAAAACATTCAGTACTTC.

This clonotype was seen at least ten times. The rearrangement joins TRBV4-1 to TRBJ1-5, with TRBD1 as a possible D gene (5 bases). The germline V gene encodes CDR1 MGHRA and CDR2 YSYEKL. Trimming took off 1 base at V and 2 bases at J, with 9 bases between the two ends. CDR3 length: 15 residues. CDR3 coding DNA: TGCGCCAGCAGCCAAGGTTCGGGGGGCAATCAGCCCCAGCATTTT. Amino acid sequence: CASSQGSGGNQPQHF.

V usage is TRBV20-1 and J usage is TRBJ2-1; D call uncertain. V was cut by 5 bases and J by 3 bases, with 11 bases left in between. The germline V gene has CDR1 DFQATT and CDR2 SNEGSKA (reference sequence). The CDR3 loop spans 13 amino acids. In DNA form, the CDR3 reads TGCAGTGCTGCGCCCCCGGGCTACAATGAGCAGTTCTTC. Translation gives CSAAPPGYNEQFF.

This clonotype was detected many times. The chain combines TRBV7-3 with TRBJ2-1; the D gene is possibly TRBD2 (6 bases). Per the germline V gene, CDR1 is SGHTA and CDR2 is FQGTGA. The V and J ends lost 0 bases and 9 bases respectively, with 9 bases between them. The CDR3 loop spans 13 amino acids. The CDR3 bases are TGTGCCAGCAGCTTAACCGGAGGGGCTGAGCAGTTCTTC. Protein sequence: CASSLTGGAEQFF.

This clonotype has at least ten counts. This rearrangement joins TRBV20-1 to TRBJ1-1; D is uncertain. The germline CDR1 and CDR2 sequences are DFQATT and SNEGSKA (reference sequence). The CDR3 totals 13 residues. Trimming removed 3 bases at V and 6 bases at J, with 14 bases between. In DNA, the CDR3 is TGCAGTGCTAGGATGAGCATGGTGTCTGAAGCTTTCTTT. It specifies CSARMSMVSEAFF.